The 32 T cell receptor beta chains below all came from one sample that was sequenced in a study of T-cell reconstitution after alpha-beta-depleted transplantation in children. Molecular barcoding with unique molecular identifiers was used for the TCRbeta library. TCRdb fed the PCR reads into MiXCR, producing one record per CDR3 protein. The sample has about 540,000 distinct CDR3 sequences; about a sixth are singletons. This sample comprised PBMCs from the stem cell graft donor, obtained from the stem cell graft. The receptors come from a human donor who donated a stem cell graft to a child with acute lymphoblastic leukemia.

This clonotype has a handful of counts. This rearrangement joins TRBV11-3 to TRBJ1-2; tentative D call: TRBD1 (5 bases). The CDR3 sequence is 17 residues long. V was cut by 5 bases and J by 6 bases, with 25 bases left in between. Germline V gives CDR1 SGHNT, CDR2 YENEEA. CDR3 in amino acids: CASSPPPRTAQGHGYTF. The CDR3 DNA sequence: TGTGCCAGCAGCCCACCTCCCCGGACCGCTCAGGGACATGGCTACACCTTC. Filled out from reference TRBV11-3 and TRBJ1-2, the complete variable domain reads EAGVVQSPRYKIIEKKQPVAFWCNPISGHNTLYWYLQNLGQGPELLIRYENEEAVDDSQLPKDRFSAERLKGVDSTLKIQPAELGDSAVYLCASSPPPRTAQGHGYTFGSGTRLTVV.

This clonotype was picked up a small number of times. The chain recombines TRBV27 with TRBJ1-1, with 7 bases matching TRBD1. Germline loops: CDR1 MNHEY, CDR2 SMNVEV (reference sequence). V lost 5 bases to trimming and J lost 1 base; unmatched junction nucleotides: 10. This CDR3 contains 16 residues. CDR3 bases: TGTGCCAGCAGTCAATATCTGGGACAGACGAACACTGAAGCTTTCTTT. It is translated as CASSQYLGQTNTEAFF.

There are a few counts of this clonotype. The chain joins TRBV18 to TRBJ1-2; D is ambiguous. CDR3 length: 13 residues. Trimming left V 6 bases short and J 8 bases short, with 16 bases between. From germline, CDR1 is KGHSH and CDR2 LQKENI. The CDR3 is CASSPDTAEGYTF. CDR3 DNA: TGTGCCAGCTCCCCCGACACGGCGGAAGGCTACACCTTC. The entire variable domain, with the rest obtained from reference TRBV18 and TRBJ1-2, is as follows: NAGVMQNPRHLVRRRGQEARLRCSPMKGHSHVYWYRQLPEEGLKFMVYLQKENIIDESGMPKERFSAEFPKEGPSILRIQQVVRGDSAAYFCASSPDTAEGYTFGSGTRLTVV.

The V gene is TRBV5-1, the J gene TRBJ2-1; TRBD1 matches 9 bases. The germline gives CDR1 SGHRS, CDR2 YFSETQ. V trimming: 5 bases; J trimming: 3 bases; junction bases outside the gene matches: 6. The CDR3 runs to 15 residues. The CDR3 region is CASRETGGDYNEQFF. The CDR3 bases are TGCGCCAGCAGAGAGACAGGGGGAGACTACAATGAGCAGTTCTTC.

The chain combines TRBV20-1 with TRBJ2-5, with 8 bases identical to TRBD1. V shed 5 bases and J 5 bases; nucleotides not matched to a gene: 7. CDR1 is DFQATT, CDR2 SNEGSKA, per germline (reference sequence). The CDR3 covers 13 residues. Written as DNA, the CDR3 is TGCAGTGCTCCATTCAGGGGGCGTGAGACCCAGTACTTC. Translating gives CSAPFRGRETQYF.

The V gene is TRBV3-1, the J gene TRBJ2-3; D is unresolved. Trimming stripped 1 base from V and 8 bases from J, with 16 bases between. This CDR3 is built from 15 residues. The germline gives CDR1 LGHDT, CDR2 YNNKEL (reference sequence). In nucleotides, the CDR3 is TGTGCCAGCAGCCAAGGGTCAGCGCCACAGACTACGCAGTATTTT. Its translation is CASSQGSAPQTTQYF.

V usage is TRBV6-1 and J usage is TRBJ2-7; D perhaps matches TRBD1 (5 bases). CDR1 is MNHNS, CDR2 SASEGT, per germline. V gave up 8 bases and J gave up 0 bases, with 11 bases separating them. CDR3 length equals 13 residues. CDR3 loop: CASGRQSSYEQYF. CDR3 bases: TGTGCCAGCGGCCGACAGAGCTCCTACGAGCAGTACTTC.

The V gene is TRBV12-3 or TRBV12-4, the J gene TRBJ2-7; 8 bases agree with TRBD2. The CDR3 runs 14 residues. V lost 3 bases to trimming and J lost 2 bases; unmatched junction nucleotides: 3. The CDR3, as DNA: TGTGCCAGCAGTTTGCGGGGGGATCCCTACGAGCAGTACTTC. Translated, it gives CASSLRGDPYEQYF.

The V and J genes are TRBV29-1 and TRBJ1-2, with D tentatively TRBD1 (5 bases). This CDR3 comprises 11 residues. CDR1 is SQVTM, CDR2 ANQGSEA, per germline. V dropped 7 bases and J dropped 8 bases, with 14 bases sitting between them. The CDR3 DNA reads as TGCAGCGGTATGACAGAGGGAGGCTACACCTTC. Its protein product is CSGMTEGGYTF.

This chain joins TRBV28 and TRBJ2-3, with TRBD2 matching 11 bases. The CDR3 is made up of 15 amino acids. Unmatched junction bases numbered 8, after V lost 6 bases and J lost 6 bases. CDR1 is MDHEN and CDR2 is SYDVKM in the germline V gene. The CDR3 DNA reads TGTGCCAGCAGGTCACTAGCGGGGGTGCAGGATACGCAGTATTTT. Protein: CASRSLAGVQDTQYF.

Only a few counts were recorded for this clonotype. This chain uses TRBV19 with TRBJ2-7; tentatively, D is TRBD1 or TRBD2 (5 bases each). CDR3 length: 14 amino acids. Per the germline V gene, CDR1 is LNHDA and CDR2 is SQIVND (reference sequence). Trimming left V 3 bases short and J 3 bases short, with 12 bases between. CDR3: CASSMGTADYEQYF. DNA for the CDR3: TGTGCCAGTAGTATGGGGACCGCGGACTACGAGCAGTACTTC.

This clonotype appeared a few times. This chain uses TRBV5-1 with TRBJ2-5; the D gene is possibly TRBD2 (5 bases). The germline gives CDR1 SGHRS, CDR2 YFSETQ. The CDR3 length is 15 residues. Trimming took off 0 bases at V and 5 bases at J, with 14 bases between the two ends. The CDR3 reads CASSLVQRPGETQYF. The CDR3 nucleotides are TGCGCCAGCAGCTTGGTGCAGCGGCCGGGGGAGACCCAGTACTTC.

This clonotype has a handful of counts. The gene calls are TRBV20-1 and TRBJ2-1; 10 nucleotides match TRBD2. Germline V gene lookup returns CDR1 DFQATT and CDR2 SNEGSKA (reference sequence). With 5 bases clipped from V and 10 bases from J, the junction kept 8 bases outside the gene matches. This CDR3 region has 13 residues. As DNA, the CDR3 is TGCAGTGCTCATCAGCGGGAGGGCCCCGAGCAGTTCTTC. It yields the protein CSAHQREGPEQFF.

This chain links TRBV20-1 with TRBJ2-7, with 7 bases identical to TRBD1. This CDR3 contains 15 residues. The trim removed 3 bases at V and 2 bases at J, leaving 10 bases unmatched. Germline-derived CDR1 and CDR2 are DFQATT and SNEGSKA (reference sequence). The CDR3, as DNA: TGCAGTGCTAGGGCTCGCCGGGACAGAACCTACGAGCAGTACTTC. It translates to CSARARRDRTYEQYF.

This clonotype was found a few times. The CDR3 DNA sequence: TGCGCCAGCAGCCGAATTACTTCTCGTGGACTAGCGGGGACCGGGGAGCTGTTTTTT. Its protein product is CASSRITSRGLAGTGELFF. The chain joins TRBV5-1 to TRBJ2-2, with TRBD2 identical over 12 bases. The V gene end was trimmed by 4 bases and the J gene end by 5 bases; junction bases not matched to a gene: 15. The germline V gene encodes CDR1 SGHRS and CDR2 YFSETQ. CDR3 size: 19 residues.

This chain's CDR3 is CASSRQPAGGWDEQFF. CDR3 DNA: TGTGCCAGCAGCCGGCAGCCAGCGGGAGGGTGGGATGAGCAGTTCTTC. The rearrangement uses TRBV27 and TRBJ2-1, with 10 bases identical to TRBD2. This CDR3 comprises 16 residues. The V segment lost 6 bases and the J segment 8 bases; nucleotides outside the gene matches: 13. The germline CDR1 and CDR2 sequences are MNHEY and SMNVEV (reference sequence).

There are a few counts of this clonotype. The CDR3 loop is CASSRRDGIQNTEAFF. The DNA of the CDR3 is TGCGCCAGCAGCCGCCGGGACGGGATTCAGAACACTGAAGCTTTCTTT. The gene calls are TRBV4-1 and TRBJ1-1; the D gene is possibly TRBD1 (5 bases). The length of the CDR3 is 16 residues. Trimming stripped 4 bases from V and 1 base from J, with 16 bases between. Germline V CDR1 and CDR2: MGHRA, YSYEKL.

The table lists this clonotype with a few counts. The chain has TRBV11-3 and TRBJ2-1, with a weak D call TRBD2 (6 bases). The germline V gene has CDR1 SGHNT and CDR2 YENEEA. The V gene lost 5 bases and the J gene lost 9 bases, with 14 bases spanning the gap. This CDR3 contains 13 residues. The CDR3 nucleotides read TGTGCCAGCAGCCCCCAGACCGGGAGTGAGCAGTTCTTC. It codes for CASSPQTGSEQFF.

The rearrangement joins TRBV3-1 to TRBJ2-1, with TRBD2 matching 12 bases. The CDR3 has 18 residues. Germline-derived CDR1 and CDR2 are LGHDT and YNNKEL (reference sequence). The junction had 14 bases not matched to a gene; V was cut back by 10 bases and J by 1 base. DNA for the CDR3: TGTGCCATCTGTTCCCCTAGCGGGGGGGATCTTTCCTACAATGAGCAGTTCTTC. Residues: CAICSPSGGDLSYNEQFF.

This clonotype has only a few counts. The chain couples TRBV12-3 or TRBV12-4 to TRBJ2-7, with 16 bases identical to TRBD2. V trimming: 4 bases; J trimming: 2 bases; junction bases outside the gene matches: 5. The CDR3 totals 17 residues. CDR3 region: CASSSPGTSGRAYEQYF. The CDR3 bases are TGTGCCAGCAGTTCACCGGGGACTAGCGGGAGGGCCTACGAGCAGTACTTC.

There are a few counts of this clonotype. The CDR3 region is CATAPGRGSYNEQFF. CDR3 DNA sequence: TGTGCCACAGCACCGGGCAGGGGATCCTACAATGAGCAGTTCTTC. J is TRBJ2-1 and V is TRBV12-3 or TRBV12-4; maybe TRBD1 (6 bases). The CDR3 is 15 residues long. The V and J ends lost 10 bases and 1 base respectively, with 17 bases between them.

This clonotype showed up many times. The chain links TRBV29-1 to TRBJ2-2; no reliable D call. Germline values: CDR1 SQVTM, CDR2 ANQGSEA. V was clipped by 6 bases and J by 0 bases, with 8 bases between them. The CDR3 spans 13 residues. CDR3 loop: CSVEHANTGELFF. The CDR3 region has the DNA TGCAGCGTCGAGCACGCGAACACCGGGGAGCTGTTTTTT.

For this clonotype: One end of the junction is discordant with germline, which a read error may explain. The gene calls are TRBV11-2 and TRBJ2-3; TRBD2 matches at 10 bases. Germline V CDR1 and CDR2: SGHAT, FQNNGV. This CDR3 contains 12 residues. The CDR3 is CASSTQTSGSSF. CDR3 DNA: TGTGCCAGCAGCACGCAGACTAGCGGGTCTTCTTTT.

This clonotype turned up a few times. The rearrangement joins TRBV6-5 to TRBJ2-3, with 9 positions matching TRBD1. This CDR3 has 15 residues. V gave up 2 bases and J gave up 4 bases; unmatched junction bases: 4. Germline CDR1 MNHEY, CDR2 SVGAGI. The CDR3 DNA reads as TGTGCCAGCAGTTACACACGACAGGGGGCAGATACGCAGTATTTT. Translated, it gives CASSYTRQGADTQYF.

V and J are TRBV5-1 and TRBJ2-3, with 10 positions matching TRBD1. V lost 3 bases, J lost 9 bases, and 4 bases stayed unmatched. Germline lookup yields CDR1 SGHRS and CDR2 YFSETQ. The CDR3 runs 13 residues. CDR3 residues: CASSSATGGTQYF. The CDR3 DNA follows: TGCGCCAGCAGCTCGGCGACAGGGGGCACGCAGTATTTT.

This clonotype has just a few counts. The CDR3 sequence is CASGPAGRGTQYF. CDR3 DNA sequence: TGTGCCAGCGGACCGGCGGGGAGGGGGACCCAGTACTTC. The rearrangement links TRBV25-1 to TRBJ2-5; 7 bases fit TRBD2. After removal of 8 bases from V and 7 bases from J, the junction contained 10 bases not matched to a gene. CDR1 is MGHDK and CDR2 is SYGVNS in the germline V gene. CDR3 length: 13 residues.

This clonotype turned up a few times. The chain carries TRBV9 and TRBJ2-1; 14 bases fit TRBD2. V gave up 4 bases and J gave up 8 bases; unmatched junction bases: 5. Per germline, CDR1 SGDLS and CDR2 YYNGEE. The CDR3 covers 15 residues. The CDR3 DNA reads as TGTGCCAGCAGCCTCCGACTAGCGGGGGGGCATGAGCAGTTCTTC. Translation gives CASSLRLAGGHEQFF.

CDR3 region: CSVDRGSADTQYF. The CDR3 nucleotides are TGCAGCGTTGACAGGGGGTCGGCAGATACGCAGTATTTT. The chain recombines TRBV29-1 with TRBJ2-3, with TRBD1 identical over 7 bases. V lost 3 bases, J lost 4 bases, and 4 bases stayed unmatched. The CDR3 consists of 13 residues. Germline lookup yields CDR1 SQVTM and CDR2 ANQGSEA.

The chain employs TRBV7-9 and TRBJ1-1, with D hard to call. V gave up 5 bases and J gave up 4 bases, with 8 bases separating them. Per germline, CDR1 SEHNR and CDR2 FQNEAQ (reference sequence). The CDR3 runs 12 residues. The CDR3 loop is CASSPSATEAFF. For the CDR3, the DNA is TGTGCCAGCAGCCCTTCGGCCACTGAAGCTTTCTTT.

J is TRBJ1-4 and V is TRBV10-2, with 8 bases fitting TRBD1. This CDR3 spans 15 amino acids. With V trimmed by 3 bases and J by 3 bases, 3 bases remained unmatched. CDR1 WSHSY and CDR2 SAAADI come from the germline V gene. CDR3 coding DNA: TGCGCCAGCAGTGACGGACAGGGACCTAATGAAAAACTGTTTTTT. Translation: CASSDGQGPNEKLFF.

This clonotype was counted between two and nine times. V gene TRBV20-1 combines with J gene TRBJ2-1; 10 bases line up with TRBD2. This CDR3 has 15 amino acids. J lost 4 bases, V lost 4 bases, and 7 bases had no gene match. Per the germline V gene, CDR1 is DFQATT and CDR2 is SNEGSKA (reference sequence). For the CDR3, the DNA is TGCAGTGCTACCCAAGCGGGAGGGCTTTACAATGAGCAGTTCTTC. It is translated as CSATQAGGLYNEQFF.

The gene calls are TRBV5-1 and TRBJ2-5, with 9 positions matching TRBD1. The CDR3 is 15 amino acids. Germline loops: CDR1 SGHRS, CDR2 YFSETQ. Germline trimming cut 5 bases from V and 5 bases from J; bases unmatched to any gene: 10. CDR3 amino acids: CASSRDRVSGETQYF. CDR3 bases: TGCGCCAGCAGTCGGGACAGGGTCTCGGGGGAGACCCAGTACTTC.